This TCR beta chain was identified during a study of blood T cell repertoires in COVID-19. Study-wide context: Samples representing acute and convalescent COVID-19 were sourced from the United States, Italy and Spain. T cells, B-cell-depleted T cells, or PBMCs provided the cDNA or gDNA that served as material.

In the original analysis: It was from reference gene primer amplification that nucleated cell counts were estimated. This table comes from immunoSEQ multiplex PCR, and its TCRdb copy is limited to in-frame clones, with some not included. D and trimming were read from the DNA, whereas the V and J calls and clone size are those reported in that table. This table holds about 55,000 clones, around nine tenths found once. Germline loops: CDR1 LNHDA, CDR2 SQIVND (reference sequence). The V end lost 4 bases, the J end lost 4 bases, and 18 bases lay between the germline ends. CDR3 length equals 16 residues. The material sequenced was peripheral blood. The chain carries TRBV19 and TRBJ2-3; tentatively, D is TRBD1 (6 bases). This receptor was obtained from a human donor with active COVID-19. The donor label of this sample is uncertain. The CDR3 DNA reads TGTGCCAGTAGTAATCGCCCAGCCAGGGGATCAGATACGCAGTATTTT. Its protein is CASSNRPARGSDTQYF.